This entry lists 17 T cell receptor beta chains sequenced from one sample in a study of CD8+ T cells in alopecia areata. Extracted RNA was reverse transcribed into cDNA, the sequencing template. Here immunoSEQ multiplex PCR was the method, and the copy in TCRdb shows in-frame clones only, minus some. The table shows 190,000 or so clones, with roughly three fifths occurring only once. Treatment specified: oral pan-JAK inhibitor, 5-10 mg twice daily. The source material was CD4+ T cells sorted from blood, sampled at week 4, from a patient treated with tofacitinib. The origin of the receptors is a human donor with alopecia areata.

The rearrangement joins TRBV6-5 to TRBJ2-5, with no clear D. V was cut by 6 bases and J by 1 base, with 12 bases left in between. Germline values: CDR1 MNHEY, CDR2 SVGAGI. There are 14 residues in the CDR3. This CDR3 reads CASSPPGLQETQYF. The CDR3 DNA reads TGTGCCAGCAGCCCACCGGGCCTCCAAGAGACCCAGTACTTC.

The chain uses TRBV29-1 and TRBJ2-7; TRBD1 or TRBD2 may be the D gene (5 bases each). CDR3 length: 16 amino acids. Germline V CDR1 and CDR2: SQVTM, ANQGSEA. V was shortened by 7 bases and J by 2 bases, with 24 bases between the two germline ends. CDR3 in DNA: TGCAGCGCCGACCACGGGGCCCTGAGTGGGACCTACGAGCAGTACTTC. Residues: CSADHGALSGTYEQYF.

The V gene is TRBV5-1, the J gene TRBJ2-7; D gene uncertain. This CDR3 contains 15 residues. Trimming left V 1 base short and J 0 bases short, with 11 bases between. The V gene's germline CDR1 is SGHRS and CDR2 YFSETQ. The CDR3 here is CASSLLGSSSYEQYF. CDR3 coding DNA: TGCGCCAGCAGCTTGCTGGGCTCCAGCTCCTACGAGCAGTACTTC.

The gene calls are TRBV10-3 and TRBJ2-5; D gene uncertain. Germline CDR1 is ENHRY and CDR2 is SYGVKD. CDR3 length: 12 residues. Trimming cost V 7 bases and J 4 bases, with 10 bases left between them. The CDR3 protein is CAIKANGETQYF. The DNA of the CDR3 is TGTGCCATCAAAGCCAATGGAGAGACCCAGTACTTC.

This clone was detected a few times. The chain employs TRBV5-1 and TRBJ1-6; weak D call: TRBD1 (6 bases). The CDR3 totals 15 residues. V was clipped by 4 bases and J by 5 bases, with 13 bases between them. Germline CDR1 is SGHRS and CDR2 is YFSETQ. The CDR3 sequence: CASSLQGSNNSPLHF. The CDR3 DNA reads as TGCGCCAGCAGCCTGCAGGGGAGCAATAATTCACCCCTCCACTTT.

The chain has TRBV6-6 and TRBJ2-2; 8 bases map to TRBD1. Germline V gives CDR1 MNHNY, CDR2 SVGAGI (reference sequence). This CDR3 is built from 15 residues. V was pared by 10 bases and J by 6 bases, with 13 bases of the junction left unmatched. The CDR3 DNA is TGTGCCACCAAGGTGGGGCAGGGGGCTGCCGGGGAGCTGTTTTTT. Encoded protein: CATKVGQGAAGELFF.

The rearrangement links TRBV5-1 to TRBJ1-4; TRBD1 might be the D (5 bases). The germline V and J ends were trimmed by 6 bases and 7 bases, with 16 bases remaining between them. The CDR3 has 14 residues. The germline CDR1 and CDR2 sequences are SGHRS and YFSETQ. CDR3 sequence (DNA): TGCGCCAGCAAGGTTCAGGGAGATGGTGAAAAACTGTTTTTT. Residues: CASKVQGDGEKLFF.

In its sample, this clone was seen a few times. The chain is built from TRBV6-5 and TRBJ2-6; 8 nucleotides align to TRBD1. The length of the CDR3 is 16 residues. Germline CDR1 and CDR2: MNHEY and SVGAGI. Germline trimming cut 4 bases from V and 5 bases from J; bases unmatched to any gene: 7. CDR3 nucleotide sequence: TGTGCCAGCAGTTTTTGGCAGGGGGCGAGGGCCAACGTCCTGACTTTC. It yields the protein CASSFWQGARANVLTF.

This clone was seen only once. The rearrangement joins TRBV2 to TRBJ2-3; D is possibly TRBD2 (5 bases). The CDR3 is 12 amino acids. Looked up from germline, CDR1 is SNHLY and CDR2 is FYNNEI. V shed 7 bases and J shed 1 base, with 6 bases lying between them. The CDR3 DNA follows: TGTGCCAGCAACGGGGGCACAGATACGCAGTATTTT. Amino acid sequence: CASNGGTDTQYF. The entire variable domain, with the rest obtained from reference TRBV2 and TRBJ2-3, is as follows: EPEVTQTPSHQVTQMGQEVILRCVPISNHLYFYWYRQILGQKVEFLVSFYNNEISEKSEIFDDQFSVERPDGSNFTLKIRSTKLEDSAMYFCASNGGTDTQYFGPGTRLTVL.

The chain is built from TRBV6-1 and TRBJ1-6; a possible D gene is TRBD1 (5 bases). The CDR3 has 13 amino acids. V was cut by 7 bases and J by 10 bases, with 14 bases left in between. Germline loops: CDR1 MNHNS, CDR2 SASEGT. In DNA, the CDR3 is TGTGCCAGCACTCCCAGGGAGTCGTCACCCCTCCACTTT. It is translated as CASTPRESSPLHF.

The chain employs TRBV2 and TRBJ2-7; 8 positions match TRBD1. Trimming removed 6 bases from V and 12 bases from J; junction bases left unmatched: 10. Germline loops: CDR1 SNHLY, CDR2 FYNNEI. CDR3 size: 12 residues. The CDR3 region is CASSQTDRGRYF. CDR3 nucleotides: TGTGCCAGCAGCCAGACTGACAGGGGAAGGTACTTC. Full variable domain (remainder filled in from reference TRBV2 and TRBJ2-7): EPEVTQTPSHQVTQMGQEVILRCVPISNHLYFYWYRQILGQKVEFLVSFYNNEISEKSEIFDDQFSVERPDGSNFTLKIRSTKLEDSAMYFCASSQTDRGRYFGPGTRLTVT.

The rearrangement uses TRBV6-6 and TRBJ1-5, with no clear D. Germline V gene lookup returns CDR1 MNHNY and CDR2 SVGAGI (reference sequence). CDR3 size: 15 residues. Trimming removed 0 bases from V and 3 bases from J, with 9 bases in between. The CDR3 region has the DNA TGTGCCAGCAGTTACTCGACCGGGTCCAATCAGCCCCAGCATTTT. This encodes CASSYSTGSNQPQHF.

The CDR3 sequence: CASSSRVYGYTF. CDR3 in DNA: TGTGCCAGCAGCTCCAGGGTCTATGGCTACACCTTC. The chain couples TRBV5-4 to TRBJ1-2; a weak D match, TRBD1 (5 bases). V lost 3 bases and J 4 bases, leaving 7 bases between the germline ends. From germline, CDR1 is SGHNT and CDR2 YYREEE (reference sequence). The CDR3 length is 12 residues.

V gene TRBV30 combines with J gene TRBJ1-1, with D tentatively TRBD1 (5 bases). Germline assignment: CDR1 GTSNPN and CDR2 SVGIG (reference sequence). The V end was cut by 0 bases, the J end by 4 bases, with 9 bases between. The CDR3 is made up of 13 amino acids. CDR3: CAWSVGGATEAFF. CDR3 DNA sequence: TGTGCCTGGAGTGTGGGGGGTGCCACTGAAGCTTTCTTT. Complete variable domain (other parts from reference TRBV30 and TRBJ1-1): SQTIHQWPATLVQPVGSPLSLECTVEGTSNPNLYWYRQAAGRGLQLLFYSVGIGQISSEVPQNLSASRPQDRQFILSSKKLLLSDSGFYLCAWSVGGATEAFFGQGTRLTVV.

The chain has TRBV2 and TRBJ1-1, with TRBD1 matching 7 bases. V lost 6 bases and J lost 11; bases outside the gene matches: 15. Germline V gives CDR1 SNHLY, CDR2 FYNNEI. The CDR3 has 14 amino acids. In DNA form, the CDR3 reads TGTGCCAGCAGCCGATTTACAGGACTCAGGGGGGCTTTCTTT. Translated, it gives CASSRFTGLRGAFF.

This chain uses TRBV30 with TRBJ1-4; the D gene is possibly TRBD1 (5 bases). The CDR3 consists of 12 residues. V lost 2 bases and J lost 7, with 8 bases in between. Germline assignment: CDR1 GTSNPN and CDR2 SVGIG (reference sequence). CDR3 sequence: CAWSIQGEKLFF. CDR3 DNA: TGTGCCTGGAGTATCCAGGGTGAAAAACTGTTTTTT.

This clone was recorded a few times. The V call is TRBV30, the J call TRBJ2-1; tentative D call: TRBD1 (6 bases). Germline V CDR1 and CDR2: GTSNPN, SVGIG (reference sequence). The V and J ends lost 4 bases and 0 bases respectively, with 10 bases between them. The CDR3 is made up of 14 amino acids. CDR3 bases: TGTGCCTGGAATACAGGGAGCTCCTACAATGAGCAGTTCTTC. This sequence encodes CAWNTGSSYNEQFF.